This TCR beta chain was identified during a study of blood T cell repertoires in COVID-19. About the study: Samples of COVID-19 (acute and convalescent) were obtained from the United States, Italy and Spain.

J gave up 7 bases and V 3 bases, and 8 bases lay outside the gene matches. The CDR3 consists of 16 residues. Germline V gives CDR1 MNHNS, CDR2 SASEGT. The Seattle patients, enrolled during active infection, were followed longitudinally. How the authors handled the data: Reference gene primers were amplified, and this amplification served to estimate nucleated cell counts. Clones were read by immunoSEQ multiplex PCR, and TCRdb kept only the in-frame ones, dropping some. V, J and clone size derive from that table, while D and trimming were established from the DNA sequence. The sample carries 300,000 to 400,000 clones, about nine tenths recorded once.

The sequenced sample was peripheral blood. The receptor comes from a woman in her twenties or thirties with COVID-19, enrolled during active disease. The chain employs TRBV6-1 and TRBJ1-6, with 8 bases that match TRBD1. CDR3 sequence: CASSDPRTGRNSPLHF. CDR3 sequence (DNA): TGTGCCAGCAGTGACCCGAGGACAGGGAGGAATTCACCCCTCCACTTT.